A selection of T cell receptor beta chains follows, all from one sample in a study of early T cells in non-severe SARS-CoV-2 infection. TCRdb reanalysed the 5' RACE reads using MiXCR and keeps one entry per CDR3 protein. The sample gives around 46,000 distinct CDR3 sequences, around 5.2% of which show up once; around 4.1% is in the top ten. Sequences were obtained from whole blood. All receptors come from an adult who was a healthcare worker with PCR-confirmed SARS-CoV-2 infection or an uninfected control (not recorded which). Both conserved end residues are part of each CDR3. The D gene is left open where the match is weak. The size entry is marked missing in some rows and otherwise reads once, few, many or a size class.

J gene: TRBJ1-2; D gene: -; clone size: -; V gene: TRBV19; CDR3 DNA: TGTGCCAGTTCCCCGGGGTTCTATGGCTACACCTTC; CDR3 protein: CASSPGFYGYTF
J gene: TRBJ2-7; D gene: -; clone size: many; V gene: TRBV6-2/TRBV6-3; CDR3 DNA: TGTGCCAGCAGTTACGGAACGGGAAGCCAGTACTTC; CDR3 protein: CASSYGTGSQYF
J gene: TRBJ1-2; D gene: -; clone size: many; V gene: TRBV6-6; CDR3 DNA: TGTGCCAGCAGTTACGCAGGGGTTAGCGATGGCTACACCTTC; CDR3 protein: CASSYAGVSDGYTF
J gene: TRBJ1-1; D gene: -; clone size: many; V gene: TRBV5-1; CDR3 DNA: TGCGCCAGCAGCCTCGAGCCAGCCACTGAAGCTTTCTTT; CDR3 protein: CASSLEPATEAFF
J gene: TRBJ2-7; D gene: -; clone size: many; V gene: TRBV9; CDR3 DNA: TGTGCCAGCAGCCCTCAGGACAGCCAGATCTACGAGCAGTACTTC; CDR3 protein: CASSPQDSQIYEQYF
J gene: TRBJ1-1; D gene: -; clone size: few; V gene: TRBV4-1; CDR3 DNA: TGCGCCAGCAGCCATGACGGGGGTCGCGACACTGAAGCTTTCTTT; CDR3 protein: CASSHDGGRDTEAFF
J gene: TRBJ1-1; D gene: -; clone size: many; V gene: TRBV6-6; CDR3 DNA: TGTGCCAGCAGTTACTCCCCGGCCGAAGCTTTCTTT; CDR3 protein: CASSYSPAEAFF
J gene: TRBJ2-3; D gene: TRBD1; clone size: many; V gene: TRBV29-1; CDR3 DNA: TGCAGCGTTACTAGTGGGACAGGGAGCACAGATACGCAGTATTTT; CDR3 protein: CSVTSGTGSTDTQYF
J gene: TRBJ2-7; D gene: -; clone size: few; V gene: TRBV4-2; CDR3 DNA: TGTGCCAGCAGCCAACGGCTCGACTACGAGCAGTACTTC; CDR3 protein: CASSQRLDYEQYF
J gene: TRBJ1-6; D gene: TRBD1; clone size: -; V gene: TRBV7-8; CDR3 DNA: TGTGCCAGCAGCTTACTGGCGGGGACAGGCCCCCTCCACTTT; CDR3 protein: CASSLLAGTGPLHF
J gene: TRBJ2-7; D gene: TRBD1; clone size: few; V gene: TRBV2; CDR3 DNA: TGTGCCAGCAGTGCCGGGACAGGGGCCTACGAGCAGTACTTC; CDR3 protein: CASSAGTGAYEQYF
J gene: TRBJ2-3; D gene: -; clone size: many; V gene: TRBV5-6; CDR3 DNA: TGTGCCAGCAGCTTACTCCCGGGCAGGGCAGATACGCAGTATTTT; CDR3 protein: CASSLLPGRADTQYF
J gene: TRBJ1-2; D gene: TRBD1; clone size: -; V gene: TRBV5-1; CDR3 DNA: TGCGCCAGCAGCCTACGGACAGGGTATACAGCCTATGGCTACACCTTC; CDR3 protein: CASSLRTGYTAYGYTF